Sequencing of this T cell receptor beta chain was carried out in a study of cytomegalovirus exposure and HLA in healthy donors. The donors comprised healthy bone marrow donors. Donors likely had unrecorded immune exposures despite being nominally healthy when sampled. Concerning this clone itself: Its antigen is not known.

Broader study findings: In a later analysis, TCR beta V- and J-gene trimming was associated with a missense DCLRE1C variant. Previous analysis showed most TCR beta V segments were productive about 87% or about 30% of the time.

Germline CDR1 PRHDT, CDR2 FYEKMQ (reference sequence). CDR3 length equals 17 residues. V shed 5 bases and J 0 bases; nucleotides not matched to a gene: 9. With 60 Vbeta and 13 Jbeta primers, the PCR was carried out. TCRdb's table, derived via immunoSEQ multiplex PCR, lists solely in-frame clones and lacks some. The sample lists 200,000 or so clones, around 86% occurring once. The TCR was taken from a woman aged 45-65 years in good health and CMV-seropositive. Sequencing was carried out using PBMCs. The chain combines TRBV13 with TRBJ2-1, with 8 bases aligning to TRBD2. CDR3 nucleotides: TGTGCCAGCAGCGCGGACGTAGCGGGGAGCTCCTACAATGAGCAGTTCTTC. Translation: CASSADVAGSSYNEQFF.